One and the same sample provided the 20 T cell receptor beta chains below, sequenced in a study of spatial heterogeneity in lung cancer (dated by TCRdb to about 2019). This specimen's time point label, interpreted: sample taken at primary tumor resection. Broad study findings and their caveats: A correlation was observed between the number of expanded intratumoral alpha and beta TCRs and the tumor nonsynonymous mutation count.

Library construction relied on 5' RACE. This sample was sequenced with a NextSeq 500. TCRdb passed the public sequencing reads through fastp at Q25 and MiXCR, retaining productive beta sequences. Duplicate CDR3 protein sequences are folded into a single record with the most common DNA and genes. The sample contains over 10,000 distinct CDR3 sequences, 4.5% to 5.5% of them found a single time. The ten largest clonotypes hold about 25% of the sample. Antigens of these TCRs are unknown. Material: lung tumor tissue, obtained at surgery. The receptor set was obtained from a male donor with early-stage non-small cell lung cancer.

This clonotype has only a few counts. V usage is TRBV19 and J usage is TRBJ1-2; 7 positions agree with TRBD1. Germline assignment: CDR1 LNHDA and CDR2 SQIVND (reference sequence). Trimming cost V 2 bases and J 7 bases; bases outside gene matches: 4. The CDR3 totals 13 residues. CDR3 in DNA: TGTGCCAGTAGTATAACAGGGGCTCTTGGCTACACCTTC. Its translation is CASSITGALGYTF. The variable domain in full, with the rest retrieved from reference TRBV19 and TRBJ1-2, is DGGITQSPKYLFRKEGQNVTLSCEQNLNHDAMYWYRQDPGQGLRLIYYSQIVNDFQKGDIAEGYSVSREKKESFPLTVTSAQKNPTAFYLCASSITGALGYTFGSGTRLTVV.

This clonotype has at least ten counts. The chain carries TRBV9 and TRBJ2-7; 7 nucleotides line up with TRBD1. Germline CDR1 and CDR2: SGDLS and YYNGEE. J lost 0 bases, V lost 2 bases, and 2 bases had no gene match. This CDR3 contains 14 residues. The CDR3 bases are TGTGCCAGCAGCGTGACAGGGAGCTCCTACGAGCAGTACTTC. It translates to CASSVTGSSYEQYF.

The chain combines TRBV2 with TRBJ2-2; perhaps D is TRBD1 or TRBD2 (5 bases each). The CDR3 contains 14 residues. V was cut by 8 bases and J by 0 bases, with 10 bases left in between. Looked up from germline, CDR1 is SNHLY and CDR2 is FYNNEI. CDR3 protein: CASLRDANTGELFF. CDR3 nucleotide sequence: TGTGCCAGCCTCAGGGACGCGAACACCGGGGAGCTGTTTTTT.

In its sample, this clonotype was seen many times. The chain has TRBV5-1 and TRBJ1-2; D is undetermined. Germline V gives CDR1 SGHRS, CDR2 YFSETQ. The CDR3 extends over 13 amino acids. With 0 bases removed from V and 3 bases from J, the gap between germline ends came to 6 bases. The CDR3 DNA is TGCGCCAGCAGCTTGGTGGCCGACTATGGCTACACCTTC. Translated, it gives CASSLVADYGYTF. Filled out from reference TRBV5-1 and TRBJ1-2, the complete variable domain reads KAGVTQTPRYLIKTRGQQVTLSCSPISGHRSVSWYQQTPGQGLQFLFEYFSETQRNKGNFPGRFSGRQFSNSRSEMNVSTLELGDSALYLCASSLVADYGYTFGSGTRLTVV.

This clonotype turned up a few times. This chain connects TRBV20-1 to TRBJ1-3; D perhaps matches TRBD1 (6 bases). The V gene lost 6 bases and the J gene lost 7 bases, with 13 bases spanning the gap. The CDR3 runs 12 residues. Germline V gene lookup returns CDR1 DFQATT and CDR2 SNEGSKA (reference sequence). Written as DNA, the CDR3 is TGCAGTGCCAGGGACACGGGGAACACCATATATTTT. Protein product: CSARDTGNTIYF.

This clonotype was seen only a few times. The gene calls are TRBV24-1 and TRBJ2-1; D might be TRBD2 (5 bases). This CDR3 contains 12 residues. The V and J ends lost 4 bases and 10 bases respectively, with 10 bases between them. Germline lookup yields CDR1 KGHDR and CDR2 SFDVKD. CDR3 sequence: CATSETRHEQFF. The CDR3 DNA is TGTGCCACCAGTGAAACTAGACACGAGCAGTTCTTC.

The V and J genes are TRBV5-1 and TRBJ2-1, with 9 positions matching TRBD2. CDR1 is SGHRS, CDR2 YFSETQ, per germline. This CDR3 comprises 16 residues. After removal of 3 bases from V and 4 bases from J, the junction contained 8 bases not matched to a gene. CDR3 residues: CASSSGSAGGYNEQFF. Written as DNA, the CDR3 is TGCGCCAGCAGCTCTGGGTCAGCGGGGGGTTACAATGAGCAGTTCTTC.

This clonotype was detected many times. V and J are TRBV20-1 and TRBJ2-2, with TRBD2 identical over 8 bases. This CDR3 region has 15 residues. The trim removed 1 base at V and 4 bases at J, leaving 5 bases unmatched. Germline V gene data show CDR1 as DFQATT and CDR2 as SNEGSKA (reference sequence). The CDR3: CSARGPSGFTGELFF. Here the CDR3 DNA reads TGCAGTGCTAGAGGGCCTAGCGGGTTCACCGGGGAGCTGTTTTTT.

J is TRBJ2-3 and V is TRBV4-3; tentatively, D is TRBD2 (6 bases). The CDR3 loop spans 15 amino acids. Trimming took off 0 bases at V and 10 bases at J, with 17 bases between the two ends. Germline V gives CDR1 LGHNA, CDR2 YSLEER. The CDR3 region is CASSQEGSMGGAQYF. The CDR3 DNA reads TGCGCCAGCAGCCAAGAGGGGAGTATGGGGGGTGCGCAGTATTTT.

This clonotype was seen repeatedly, ten times or more. The chain joins TRBV12-3 or TRBV12-4 to TRBJ1-5; 10 bases are a match to TRBD1. V lost 5 bases and J lost 3; bases outside the gene matches: 4. The CDR3 sequence is 15 residues long. As DNA, the CDR3 is TGTGCCAGCAGTCTAGGGACAGGGGACAATCAGCCCCAGCATTTT. Residues: CASSLGTGDNQPQHF.

This clonotype was seen many times. The J gene is TRBJ2-1, the V gene TRBV4-1, with D perhaps given as TRBD1 or TRBD2 (5 bases each). The CDR3 consists of 15 residues. CDR1 and CDR2 (germline): MGHRA, YSYEKL. V was cut by 6 bases and J by 3 bases, with 15 bases left in between. The CDR3 spells CASSPRQTNYNEQFF. CDR3 bases: TGCGCCAGCAGTCCCCGACAGACTAACTACAATGAGCAGTTCTTC.

This clonotype showed up many times. This chain links TRBV29-1 with TRBJ2-5, with 9 bases that match TRBD2. This CDR3 has 14 amino acids. CDR1 and CDR2 (germline): SQVTM, ANQGSEA. The V segment lost 7 bases and the J segment 4 bases; nucleotides outside the gene matches: 10. The CDR3 is CSAPTSGRGETQYF. CDR3 nucleotide sequence: TGCAGCGCCCCGACTAGCGGCCGAGGAGAGACCCAGTACTTC.

This clonotype has ten or more counts. The chain links TRBV20-1 to TRBJ2-7; 8 positions agree with TRBD1. There are 13 residues in the CDR3. From germline, CDR1 is DFQATT and CDR2 SNEGSKA (reference sequence). J gave up 4 bases and V 6 bases, and 8 bases lay outside the gene matches. The DNA for the CDR3 is TGCAGTGCCAAGACAGGGGCCCATTACGAGCAGTACTTC. Protein sequence: CSAKTGAHYEQYF.

In this sample, this clonotype turned up many times. The rearrangement uses TRBV29-1 and TRBJ2-5; D is uncertain. V was pared by 2 bases and J by 2 bases, with 9 bases between. The CDR3 is made up of 13 amino acids. Looked up from germline, CDR1 is SQVTM and CDR2 is ANQGSEA. CDR3 coding DNA: TGCAGCGTTGAACCCCGGGTGCAAGAGACCCAGTACTTC. Its translation: CSVEPRVQETQYF.

This clonotype appeared many times. For the CDR3, the DNA is TGTGCCAGCAGCTTATTCGGGACAGCTTCACATGAGCAGTTCTTC. It encodes CASSLFGTASHEQFF. V gene TRBV11-3 combines with J gene TRBJ2-1, with 7 bases lining up with TRBD1. With 2 bases clipped from V and 8 bases from J, the junction kept 9 bases outside the gene matches. CDR3 size: 15 residues. Germline-derived CDR1 and CDR2 are SGHNT and YENEEA.

This clonotype has ten or more counts. The chain is built from TRBV20-1 and TRBJ2-5, with TRBD1 identical over 9 bases. The germline V gene has CDR1 DFQATT and CDR2 SNEGSKA (reference sequence). The CDR3 is 13 residues long. The CDR3 spells CSVKQGAQETQYF. DNA for the CDR3: TGCAGCGTCAAACAGGGGGCCCAAGAGACCCAGTACTTC.

This clonotype has only a few counts. The V gene is TRBV29-1, the J gene TRBJ2-3; D ambiguous. V was shortened by 4 bases and J by 3 bases, with 5 bases between the two germline ends. Germline assignment: CDR1 SQVTM and CDR2 ANQGSEA. The CDR3 consists of 11 residues. The chain's CDR3 is CSVVGTDTQYF. CDR3 sequence (DNA): TGCAGCGTTGTGGGGACAGATACGCAGTATTTT.

This clonotype was detected many times. The rearrangement uses TRBV5-1 and TRBJ2-3; possibly TRBD2 for D (7 bases). The CDR3 spans 15 residues. Trimming stripped 1 base from V and 2 bases from J, with 11 bases between. CDR1 and CDR2 from the germline V gene are SGHRS and YFSETQ. The CDR3 DNA is TGCGCCAGCAGCTTGAGGGGGGACTACACAGATACGCAGTATTTT. This sequence encodes CASSLRGDYTDTQYF.

The chain couples TRBV28 to TRBJ2-4; TRBD2 is a possible D gene (5 bases). Trimming removed 7 bases at V and 6 bases at J, with 16 bases between. The CDR3 length is 14 residues. Germline values: CDR1 MDHEN, CDR2 SYDVKM. CDR3 sequence (DNA): TGTGCCAGCACCCCAAGCCTAGCTACAAACATTCAGTACTTC. Its translation: CASTPSLATNIQYF.

The V call is TRBV12-3 or TRBV12-4, the J call TRBJ2-7; tentatively, D is TRBD1 (6 bases). This CDR3 contains 14 residues. V lost 0 bases and J 7 bases, leaving 13 bases between the germline ends. The CDR3 nucleotides read TGTGCCAGCAGTTTAGCGGGGGCTCTGCAAGAGCAGTACTTC. This codes for CASSLAGALQEQYF.